This T cell receptor beta chain was recorded in a study of CD8 T cells in ankylosing spondylitis. Study-level points and caveats: There were earlier reports of some motif variants in reactive arthritis synovial fluid and blood. It appeared that ankylosing spondylitis blood was characterized by a TCR beta motif of eight highly homologous variants. As reported, disease-linked clones showed significant enrichment in matched ankylosing spondylitis synovial fluid.

By proportion, this clonotype is medium-sized. The antigen remains undetermined. TCRdb re-called the 5' RACE reads through MiXCR, storing one row per CDR3 protein. The sample includes about 15,000 distinct CDR3 sequences, 2.8% of them seen just once. CDR1 and CDR2 from the germline V gene are SGDLS and YYNGEE. V gave up 4 bases and J gave up 0 bases, with 17 bases separating them. The CDR3 extends over 17 amino acids. Sequenced: blood, either unsorted or a sorted T cell fraction (not recorded which). This chain links TRBV9 with TRBJ2-1, with D hard to call. The clonotype comes from a male donor with ankylosing spondylitis or in good health (not recorded which). The CDR3 bases are TGTGCCAGCAGCCTCTCCACCTGGGGAAGCTCCTACAATGAGCAGTTCTTC. This sequence encodes CASSLSTWGSSYNEQFF.